Listed here are 24 T cell receptor beta chains from one sample, sequenced in a study of immune cell composition in non-small cell lung cancer. The repertoire was sequenced with immunoSEQ multiplex PCR; TCRdb's copy has only in-frame clones and lacks some. The sample has 6,000 to 8,500 clones, around 67% seen once; the top ten hold roughly 10%. The normal lung sample lay at least 3 cm, and maximally far, from the tumour. The specimen was non-adjacent lung tissue. The receptors shown here come from a human donor with non-small cell lung cancer.

The chain recombines TRBV13 with TRBJ2-3, with 9 bases matching TRBD1. With V trimmed by 4 bases and J by 5 bases, 4 bases remained unmatched. This CDR3 spans 14 amino acids. Per the germline V gene, CDR1 is PRHDT and CDR2 is FYEKMQ (reference sequence). CDR3 in amino acids: CASSYYRGLDTQYF. CDR3 DNA sequence: TGTGCCAGCAGCTATTACAGGGGGCTAGATACGCAGTATTTT.

The chain links TRBV29-1 to TRBJ2-2; the D is unclear. The CDR3 totals 13 residues. CDR1 and CDR2 (germline): SQVTM, ANQGSEA. The V end lost 6 bases, the J end lost 0 bases, and 8 bases lay between the germline ends. The CDR3 reads CSVELSNTGELFF. The DNA of the CDR3 is TGCAGCGTGGAACTTTCGAACACCGGGGAGCTGTTTTTT.

In this sample, this clone turned up a few times. The V and J genes are TRBV7-3 and TRBJ1-1; TRBD1 might be the D (5 bases). Germline CDR1 SGHTA, CDR2 FQGTGA. V was trimmed by 2 bases and J by 7 bases, leaving 8 bases between them. This CDR3 comprises 12 residues. CDR3 nucleotide sequence: TGTGCCAGCAGCTTACGGAGGGGTGAAGCTTTCTTT. Its protein product is CASSLRRGEAFF.

The chain couples TRBV25-1 to TRBJ1-1; 10 bases are a match to TRBD1. CDR3 size: 17 residues. The V gene's germline CDR1 is MGHDK and CDR2 SYGVNS. The V segment lost 6 bases and the J segment 1 base; nucleotides outside the gene matches: 11. The CDR3 reads CASRKGQGISGNTEAFF. CDR3 nucleotides: TGTGCCAGCAGGAAGGGACAGGGGATTTCGGGGAACACTGAAGCTTTCTTT.

The genes are TRBV9 and TRBJ1-4; D gene uncertain. Trimming pared 6 bases from V and 7 bases from J, leaving 10 bases between. This CDR3 has 12 amino acids. The germline V gene has CDR1 SGDLS and CDR2 YYNGEE. Here the CDR3 DNA reads TGTGCCAGCAATAACAGAGCTGAAAAACTGTTTTTT. Its protein is CASNNRAEKLFF.

The rearrangement uses TRBV6-1 and TRBJ2-3, with D perhaps TRBD2 (5 bases). CDR1 and CDR2 (germline): MNHNS, SASEGT. The V gene lost 6 bases and the J gene lost 0 bases, with 13 bases spanning the gap. The CDR3 has 15 amino acids. Written as DNA, the CDR3 is TGTGCCAGCAGGTTCGAGGGTTCTAGCACAGATACGCAGTATTTT. As protein: CASRFEGSSTDTQYF.

The chain has TRBV9 and TRBJ2-3; 13 bases are a match to TRBD2. Germline V gives CDR1 SGDLS, CDR2 YYNGEE. The junction had 1 base not matched to a gene; V was cut back by 0 bases and J by 3 bases. The CDR3 length is 16 residues. The CDR3 sequence is CASSVELAGGTDTQYF. In DNA form, the CDR3 reads TGTGCCAGCAGCGTAGAACTAGCGGGGGGGACAGATACGCAGTATTTT.

The chain links TRBV15 to TRBJ1-4, with TRBD1 identical over 7 bases. The germline gives CDR1 LNHNV, CDR2 YYDKDF (reference sequence). The V and J ends lost 5 bases and 2 bases, in that order; junction bases with no gene match: 8. The CDR3 is 16 amino acids. This CDR3 reads CATSGEEGQTNEKLFF. CDR3 in DNA: TGTGCCACCAGCGGCGAGGAGGGACAGACTAATGAAAAACTGTTTTTT.

The chain couples TRBV4-2 to TRBJ1-2; TRBD1 matches 10 bases. This CDR3 has 14 residues. CDR1 and CDR2 from the germline V gene are LGHNA and YNFKEQ. The V segment lost 4 bases and the J segment 2 bases; nucleotides outside the gene matches: 1. The CDR3 DNA reads as TGTGCCAGCAGCCGGGGACAGGGGAACTATGGCTACACCTTC. This translates into CASSRGQGNYGYTF.

This chain connects TRBV27 to TRBJ1-4; D is undetermined. The V gene's germline CDR1 is MNHEY and CDR2 SMNVEV (reference sequence). V was cut by 6 bases and J by 7 bases, with 15 bases left in between. The CDR3 runs 14 residues. This chain's CDR3 is CASRELRLGEKLFF. As DNA, the CDR3 is TGTGCCAGCAGGGAGTTACGGTTGGGTGAAAAACTGTTTTTT. Together with reference TRBV27 and TRBJ1-4, the CDR3 gives the full variable domain: EAQVTQNPRYLITVTGKKLTVTCSQNMNHEYMSWYRQDPGLGLRQIYYSMNVEVTDKGDVPEGYKVSRKEKRNFPLILESPSPNQTSLYFCASRELRLGEKLFFGSGTQLSVL.

The chain carries TRBV20-1 and TRBJ1-6; D is unclear. With 6 bases removed from V and 7 bases from J, the gap between germline ends came to 7 bases. The CDR3 runs 11 residues. CDR1 and CDR2 from the germline V gene are DFQATT and SNEGSKA (reference sequence). The CDR3 here is CSANRNSPLHF. CDR3 sequence (DNA): TGCAGTGCAAACAGAAATTCACCCCTCCACTTT.

This clone was seen more than once but under ten times. The CDR3 DNA reads as TGTGCCAGCAGCGGGGACAGGGGCCCACGTCAGCCCCAGCATTTT. Translated, it gives CASSGDRGPRQPQHF. The rearrangement links TRBV11-1 to TRBJ1-5, with 10 bases fitting TRBD1. CDR1 is SGHAT, CDR2 FQDESV, per germline (reference sequence). The V gene end was trimmed by 5 bases and the J gene end by 6 bases; junction bases not matched to a gene: 7. The CDR3 runs 15 residues.

The chain recombines TRBV27 with TRBJ2-4; the match to TRBD2 covers 10 bases. After removal of 2 bases from V and 6 bases from J, the junction contained 4 bases not matched to a gene. The CDR3 is made up of 15 amino acids. Germline assignment: CDR1 MNHEY and CDR2 SMNVEV (reference sequence). CDR3 residues: CASSLTSGVRNIQYF. The CDR3 DNA is TGTGCCAGCAGTTTAACTAGCGGGGTCCGAAACATTCAGTACTTC.

The chain joins TRBV28 to TRBJ1-2, with a possible D match to TRBD1 (6 bases). The CDR3 has 15 amino acids. V was shortened by 5 bases and J by 2 bases, with 15 bases between the two germline ends. The germline V gene encodes CDR1 MDHEN and CDR2 SYDVKM. The CDR3 reads CASSVTGTHNYGYTF. The CDR3 region has the DNA TGTGCCAGCAGTGTAACCGGGACACACAACTATGGCTACACCTTC.

The gene calls are TRBV9 and TRBJ2-5; maybe TRBD2 (5 bases). The length of the CDR3 is 16 residues. V was cut by 0 bases and J by 1 base, with 13 bases left in between. Germline-derived CDR1 and CDR2 are SGDLS and YYNGEE. Here the CDR3 reads CASSVEQWSGQETQYF. The CDR3 DNA is TGTGCCAGCAGCGTAGAGCAATGGAGCGGCCAAGAGACCCAGTACTTC.

The rearrangement uses TRBV28 and TRBJ2-2; possibly TRBD2 for D (5 bases). Germline loops: CDR1 MDHEN, CDR2 SYDVKM. The CDR3 has 14 residues. V gave up 6 bases and J gave up 3 bases, with 11 bases separating them. The CDR3 DNA sequence: TGTGCCAGCAGAGAGGGTACGGACACCGGGGAGCTGTTTTTT. This codes for CASREGTDTGELFF.

The chain combines TRBV9 with TRBJ2-5, with 16 bases that match TRBD2. The CDR3 runs to 18 residues. Germline V gene sequence: CDR1 SGDLS, CDR2 YYNGEE. Trimming removed 6 bases from V and 5 bases from J; junction bases left unmatched: 13. In nucleotides, the CDR3 is TGTGCCAGCACCTTGGGACTAGCGGGAGGGACGGGTCGGGAGACCCAGTACTTC. As protein: CASTLGLAGGTGRETQYF.

V gene TRBV28 combines with J gene TRBJ2-3, with D uncertain. Trimming stripped 6 bases from V and 1 base from J, with 8 bases between. Germline V gene lookup returns CDR1 MDHEN and CDR2 SYDVKM. CDR3 length: 13 amino acids. The CDR3: CASRPIGTDTQYF. The CDR3, as DNA: TGTGCCAGCAGACCGATAGGCACAGATACGCAGTATTTT.

This clone was detected only a few times. The chain recombines TRBV6-6 with TRBJ2-5, with TRBD2 matching 8 bases. The V gene's germline CDR1 is MNHNY and CDR2 SVGAGI (reference sequence). J lost 9 bases, V lost 2 bases, and 11 bases had no gene match. The CDR3 runs to 15 residues. CDR3 DNA: TGTGCCAGCAGTTACGACCGGGGGGGTGGTCGTTCCCAGTACTTC. As protein: CASSYDRGGGRSQYF.

This chain uses TRBV5-1 with TRBJ2-1; D uncertain. V was pared by 0 bases and J by 9 bases, with 7 bases between. CDR3 size: 12 residues. Germline V gene sequence: CDR1 SGHRS, CDR2 YFSETQ. The CDR3 DNA sequence: TGCGCCAGCAGCTTGGGAGAGGCTGAGCAGTTCTTC. It translates to CASSLGEAEQFF.

The chain couples TRBV4-1 to TRBJ1-3; TRBD1 matches 7 bases. CDR1 and CDR2 (germline): MGHRA, YSYEKL. The CDR3 has 15 amino acids. With V trimmed by 0 bases and J by 8 bases, 7 bases remained unmatched. The CDR3 here is CASSQDPFRGDTIYF. For the CDR3, the DNA is TGCGCCAGCAGCCAAGACCCCTTCAGGGGGGACACCATATATTTT.

The chain employs TRBV9 and TRBJ2-3; D ambiguous. CDR1 SGDLS and CDR2 YYNGEE come from the germline V gene. This CDR3 has 14 residues. V was cut by 0 bases and J by 4 bases, with 9 bases left in between. In DNA form, the CDR3 reads TGTGCCAGCAGCGTAGACTTACCGCCAGATACGCAGTATTTT. It specifies CASSVDLPPDTQYF.

As concerns this clone: In the same sample, other DNA sequences code for this CDR3. V and J are TRBV9 and TRBJ1-1; D uncertain. The V end lost 4 bases, the J end lost 1 base, and 8 bases lay between the germline ends. Germline loops: CDR1 SGDLS, CDR2 YYNGEE. The CDR3 covers 13 residues. Here the CDR3 DNA reads TGTGCCAGCAGCAGAGACTGGAACACTGAAGCTTTCTTT. It codes for CASSRDWNTEAFF.

The chain has TRBV7-2 and TRBJ1-2; TRBD1 matches 8 bases. Germline V gene sequence: CDR1 SGHTA, CDR2 FQGNSA. The length of the CDR3 is 15 residues. V lost 1 base, J lost 5 bases, and 6 bases stayed unmatched. In DNA, the CDR3 is TGTGCCAGCAGCTTAGTTGGGACAGGCTATTATGGCTACACCTTC. It codes for CASSLVGTGYYGYTF. Drawing the rest from reference TRBV7-2 and TRBJ1-2, the complete variable domain is GAGVSQSPSNKVTEKGKDVELRCDPISGHTALYWYRQSLGQGLEFLIYFQGNSAPDKSGLPSDRFSAERTGGSVSTLTIQRTQQEDSAVYLCASSLVGTGYYGYTFGSGTRLTVV.